Below, 25 T cell receptor beta chains from the same sample are listed, as sequenced in a study of CD8+CD57+ T cells in acquired aplastic anemia. TCR beta VDJ and CDR3 profiling used genomic DNA as template. TCRdb re-called the reads through MiXCR, storing one row per CDR3 protein. Altogether 250,000 or so distinct CDR3 sequences are present, roughly half being singletons, with the ten largest covering 6.5% to 8%. CD8+CD57+ cell expansion had been shown by flow cytometry in patients chosen for sequencing. Sequenced: sorted CD4+, CD8+, or CD8+CD57+ T cells (not recorded which) from PBMCs. The receptors here all came from a human donor with aplastic anemia.

This clonotype was seen only a few times. No conserved phenylalanine or tryptophan ends this CDR3, so it is likely a read error. The rearrangement links TRBV6-5 to TRBJ1-2; D unresolved. V was pared by 3 bases and J by 3 bases, with 11 bases between. Germline V lookup: CDR1 MNHEY, CDR2 SVGAGI. The CDR3 contains 14 residues. The CDR3 here is CASSYEGGHYGYTL. The CDR3 DNA reads as TGTGCCAGCAGTTATGAGGGCGGCCACTATGGCTACACCCTC.

The chain is built from TRBV9 and TRBJ2-7, with no clear D. The V end was cut by 3 bases, the J end by 3 bases, with 13 bases between. The V gene's germline CDR1 is SGDLS and CDR2 YYNGEE. The CDR3 covers 14 residues. The CDR3 reads CASSERTAYYEQYF. The CDR3 DNA is TGTGCCAGCAGCGAAAGGACGGCTTACTACGAGCAGTACTTC.

The chain links TRBV2 to TRBJ1-5; D gene unclear. This CDR3 is 15 amino acids long. From germline, CDR1 is SNHLY and CDR2 FYNNEI. V gave up 7 bases and J gave up 4 bases, with 17 bases separating them. Here the CDR3 DNA reads TGTGCCAGCAAAGAGAGTCAGAGAATTAATCAGCCCCAGCATTTT. It yields the protein CASKESQRINQPQHF. The whole variable domain, remainder taken from reference TRBV2 and TRBJ1-5, is EPEVTQTPSHQVTQMGQEVILRCVPISNHLYFYWYRQILGQKVEFLVSFYNNEISEKSEIFDDQFSVERPDGSNFTLKIRSTKLEDSAMYFCASKESQRINQPQHFGDGTRLSIL.

The chain links TRBV7-9 to TRBJ2-7; 11 positions agree with TRBD2. Trimming took 1 base from V and 7 from J; bases not matched to a gene: 6. Germline CDR1 and CDR2: SEHNR and FQNEAQ (reference sequence). The CDR3 has 15 amino acids. Here the CDR3 reads CASSLGLAGGTEQYF. The CDR3 bases are TGTGCCAGCAGCTTAGGCCTAGCGGGAGGTACGGAGCAGTACTTC.

This clonotype has just a few counts. Here the CDR3 reads CASSQGGIQNIGGTDTQYF. CDR3 bases: TGCGCCAGCAGCCAAGGAGGGATTCAAAATATTGGGGGCACAGATACGCAGTATTTT. The chain links TRBV4-3 to TRBJ2-3; the D gene is possibly TRBD2 (5 bases). This CDR3 has 19 residues. V was cut by 1 base and J by 1 base, with 21 bases left in between. Germline CDR1 LGHNA, CDR2 YSLEER.

The chain uses TRBV9 and TRBJ2-5; weak D call: TRBD2 (5 bases). Germline lookup yields CDR1 SGDLS and CDR2 YYNGEE. This CDR3 contains 17 residues. The V and J ends lost 0 bases and 1 base respectively, with 16 bases between them. For the CDR3, the DNA is TGTGCCAGCAGCGTAGAAGGGAGTTTGGAGCGCCAAGAGACCCAGTACTTC. Its translation is CASSVEGSLERQETQYF.

This chain connects TRBV27 to TRBJ2-3, with unresolved D. The CDR3 is 14 residues long. The V gene's germline CDR1 is MNHEY and CDR2 SMNVEV (reference sequence). Trimming removed 5 bases at V and 1 base at J, with 10 bases between. The DNA of the CDR3 is TGTGCCAGCAGTGATCCCCGCGGCACAGATACGCAGTATTTT. Translating gives CASSDPRGTDTQYF.

The V gene is TRBV19, the J gene TRBJ2-1; TRBD1 aligns across 7 bases. J was trimmed by 5 bases and V by 5 bases; bases with no gene match: 6. This CDR3 comprises 14 residues. CDR1 and CDR2 (germline): LNHDA, SQIVND (reference sequence). The CDR3 sequence is CASSPGDSNNEQFF. DNA for the CDR3: TGTGCCAGTAGTCCTGGGGACAGTAACAATGAGCAGTTCTTC.

This clonotype came up many times. The V gene is TRBV20-1, the J gene TRBJ2-7; D gene ambiguous. Trimming pared 5 bases from V and 7 bases from J, leaving 18 bases between. The germline V gene has CDR1 DFQATT and CDR2 SNEGSKA (reference sequence). The CDR3 length is 13 residues. Here the CDR3 DNA reads TGCAGTGCTCCCGGCAGGAGACCTACGGAGCAGTACTTC. It codes for CSAPGRRPTEQYF.

This clonotype was seen ten or more times. This chain joins TRBV20-1 and TRBJ2-7; 15 bases fit TRBD2. The CDR3 has 17 amino acids. With 0 bases clipped from V and 1 base from J, the junction kept 4 bases outside the gene matches. The germline V gene encodes CDR1 DFQATT and CDR2 SNEGSKA (reference sequence). In DNA form, the CDR3 reads TGCAGTGCTAGAGATTTGGGACTAGCGGGGGGTTCCTACGAGCAGTACTTC. This encodes CSARDLGLAGGSYEQYF.

The chain uses TRBV29-1 and TRBJ1-1, with D possibly matching TRBD1 (5 bases). The CDR3 is 13 amino acids. The germline V gene encodes CDR1 SQVTM and CDR2 ANQGSEA. Trimming cost V 4 bases and J 7 bases, with 16 bases left between them. The CDR3 here is CSVVGGMGNEAFF. CDR3 bases: TGCAGCGTTGTTGGGGGAATGGGAAATGAAGCTTTCTTT.

The rearrangement links TRBV19 to TRBJ1-4; D is unresolved. This CDR3 spans 16 amino acids. Between the trimmed V and J ends, which lost 4 bases and 8 bases, there was a span of 20 bases. CDR1 LNHDA and CDR2 SQIVND come from the germline V gene (reference sequence). CDR3 sequence (DNA): TGTGCCAGTAGTAGAGATGGTCGAAACGGGAGGGAAAAACTGTTTTTT. This gives the protein CASSRDGRNGREKLFF.

The CDR3 region is CSASDGGNTIYF. The CDR3 DNA is TGCAGTGCTAGTGATGGGGGAAACACCATATATTTT. The chain employs TRBV20-1 and TRBJ1-3; no reliable D call. Looked up from germline, CDR1 is DFQATT and CDR2 is SNEGSKA (reference sequence). V was clipped by 3 bases and J by 4 bases, with 7 bases between them. This CDR3 contains 12 residues.

Only a few counts were recorded for this clonotype. This clone may be a read error of a much larger clone one base away. The chain links TRBV7-9 to TRBJ2-1; D call uncertain. The CDR3 spans 14 residues. Per the germline V gene, CDR1 is SEHNR and CDR2 is FQNEAQ (reference sequence). CDR3 amino acids: CASSTPRSYNGQFF. The CDR3 DNA reads TGTGCCAGCAGCACACCGCGCTCCTACAATGGGCAGTTCTTC. Complete variable domain (other parts from reference TRBV7-9 and TRBJ2-1): DTGVSQNPRHKITKRGQNVTFRCDPISEHNRLYWYRQTLGQGPEFLTYFQNEAQLEKSRLLSDRFSAERPKGSFSTLEIQRTEQGDSAMYLCASSTPRSYNGQFFGPGTRLTVL.

Worth noting for this clonotype: It may be a read error: a sequence one base away is much more abundant. The conserved phenylalanine or tryptophan is not found at the CDR3 terminus, so this likely reflects a read error. The chain carries TRBV6-4 and TRBJ2-5; weak D call: TRBD2 (5 bases). CDR3 size: 12 residues. Trimming shortened V by 5 bases and J by 7 bases, and 11 bases separated the two germline ends. Per the germline V gene, CDR1 is MRHNA and CDR2 is SNTAGT. The CDR3 protein is CASSYGDGTQYS. For the CDR3, the DNA is TGTGCCAGCAGTTACGGGGATGGGACCCAGTACTCC.

This clonotype was recorded many times. In DNA form, the CDR3 reads TGCAGCGTTGTTGGGACAAACTCCTACGAGCAGTACTTC. Amino acid sequence: CSVVGTNSYEQYF. The chain employs TRBV29-1 and TRBJ2-7; D is perhaps TRBD1 (6 bases). This CDR3 spans 13 amino acids. Germline CDR1 and CDR2: SQVTM and ANQGSEA. The V and J ends lost 4 bases and 0 bases respectively, with 10 bases between them.

At least ten counts were recorded for this clonotype. This chain connects TRBV7-8 to TRBJ1-1; D gene uncertain. This CDR3 comprises 17 residues. V was cut by 1 base and J by 1 base, with 16 bases left in between. Germline lookup yields CDR1 SGHVS and CDR2 FQNEAQ. DNA of the CDR3: TGTGCCAGCAGCTTAGGGCGTCGAAGACTTAGGAACACTGAAGCTTTCTTT. Its translation is CASSLGRRRLRNTEAFF.

Concerning this clonotype itself: One base away lies a much larger clone, so this may be a sequencing read error. V usage is TRBV20-1 and J usage is TRBJ2-1; D might be TRBD1 or TRBD2, each matching 5 bases. The CDR3 covers 15 residues. Looked up from germline, CDR1 is DFQATT and CDR2 is SNEGSKA (reference sequence). The CDR3 sequence: CSVRAEGLPYNEQFF. The CDR3 nucleotides are TGCAGTGTTAGAGCTGAGGGGTTACCCTACAATGAGCAGTTCTTC.

A few counts support this clonotype. The chain employs TRBV7-2 and TRBJ2-7; 7 nucleotides align to TRBD1. CDR3 length: 13 residues. Germline V gene data show CDR1 as SGHTA and CDR2 as FQGNSA. V lost 4 bases, J lost 4 bases, and 4 bases stayed unmatched. The CDR3 DNA follows: TGTGCCAGCAGCTATAACAGGGGTTACGAGCAGTACTTC. Its protein is CASSYNRGYEQYF.

V and J are TRBV7-2 and TRBJ2-7; possible D gene TRBD1, 6 bases. Germline V CDR1 and CDR2: SGHTA, FQGNSA. Trimming pared 4 bases from V and 1 base from J, leaving 14 bases between. The CDR3 has 15 amino acids. The CDR3 nucleotides read TGTGCCAGCAGCTCCCCATGGGGGCCTTCCTACGAGCAGTACTTC. Protein sequence: CASSSPWGPSYEQYF.

This clonotype was found a few times. The CDR3 carries no conserved terminal phenylalanine or tryptophan, so it likely arises from a read error. Here the CDR3 reads CASSDGTSGRAYNEQFS. The CDR3 DNA reads TGTGCCAGCAGTGACGGGACTAGCGGGAGGGCTTACAATGAGCAGTTCTCC. J is TRBJ2-1 and V is TRBV10-3; 16 nucleotides agree with TRBD2. In germline, CDR1 is ENHRY, CDR2 SYGVKD. The CDR3 has 17 residues.

This rearrangement joins TRBV30 to TRBJ1-1; no clear D. V gave up 4 bases and J gave up 6 bases, with 12 bases separating them. CDR1 and CDR2 (germline): GTSNPN, SVGIG (reference sequence). The CDR3 has 12 amino acids. CDR3 sequence reads: CAWTAITPEAFF. The CDR3 DNA sequence: TGTGCCTGGACCGCAATTACCCCTGAAGCTTTCTTT.

This clonotype was picked up a small number of times. This chain links TRBV2 with TRBJ2-3; 14 bases fit TRBD2. V gave up 2 bases and J gave up 3 bases; unmatched junction bases: 1. CDR3 length: 16 amino acids. The germline CDR1 and CDR2 sequences are SNHLY and FYNNEI. CDR3 protein: CASSERTSGRTDTQYF. DNA of the CDR3: TGTGCCAGCAGTGAAAGGACTAGCGGGAGGACAGATACGCAGTATTTT.

On this clonotype itself: A much bigger clone sits one base away, suggesting this may be a read error. The chain carries TRBV6-4 and TRBJ2-2, with 8 bases fitting TRBD1. V lost 6 bases to trimming and J lost 3 bases; unmatched junction nucleotides: 3. CDR1 is MRHNA, CDR2 SNTAGT, per germline. This CDR3 has 14 residues. The CDR3 coding sequence is TGTGCCAGCAGCGAGACAGGGGACACCGGGGAGCTGTTTTTT. This gives the protein CASSETGDTGELFF.

Of note for this clonotype: At one boundary the junction diverges from the germline segment, which might be a read error. The chain employs TRBV10-1 and TRBJ2-5; D perhaps matches TRBD1 (6 bases). Germline-derived CDR1 and CDR2 are WNHNN and SYGVQD (reference sequence). The CDR3 spans 8 residues. The chain's CDR3 is CARGQQGF. CDR3 coding DNA: TGCGCCCGAGGACAACAGGGCTTC.